These 12 T cell receptor beta chains were sequenced from one sample in a study of T cell responses to AZD1222 COVID-19 vaccine. The method was immunoSEQ multiplex PCR; TCRdb's version includes in-frame clones alone and lacks a portion of them. There are tens of thousands of clones in the sample; roughly 91% occur only once, and 20% to 25% lies in the top ten. The sample was peripheral blood, taken on day 0 of AZD1222 vaccination. These receptors were obtained from an adult in good health.

The chain couples TRBV3-1 (or the pseudogene TRBV3-2) to TRBJ1-5; tentative D call: TRBD1 (6 bases). The CDR3 covers 12 residues. Trimming took 4 bases from V and 6 from J, leaving 7 bases between them. In germline, CDR1 is LGHDT, CDR2 YNNKEL (reference sequence). The CDR3 is CASSLRGQPQHF. The CDR3 region has the DNA TGTGCCAGCAGCCTCAGGGGTCAGCCCCAGCATTTT.

The V gene is TRBV19, the J gene TRBJ1-4; the D is unclear. CDR1 and CDR2 (germline): LNHDA, SQIVND (reference sequence). The CDR3 is 15 residues long. V was cut by 5 bases and J by 9 bases, with 19 bases left in between. The CDR3 spells CASSDDGLGGKKLFF. For the CDR3, the DNA is TGTGCCAGTAGTGACGACGGACTTGGTGGTAAAAAACTGTTTTTT.

This clone showed up just once. The chain carries TRBV7-2 and TRBJ1-1; D not resolved. The CDR3 loop spans 14 amino acids. CDR1 and CDR2 (germline): SGHTA, FQGNSA. The V end lost 3 bases, the J end lost 5 bases, and 13 bases lay between the germline ends. CDR3: CASSFRPGKTEAFF. The CDR3 DNA follows: TGTGCCAGCAGCTTCAGACCCGGGAAGACTGAAGCTTTCTTT.

The CDR3 DNA sequence: TGTGCCAGCAGCCAAGAGAGTGGCAGGGGGCGAGGGTTTGAGCAGTTCTTC. Residues: CASSQESGRGRGFEQFF. The rearrangement uses TRBV4-2 and TRBJ2-1; TRBD1 matches at 8 bases. CDR1 LGHNA and CDR2 YNFKEQ come from the germline V gene. The CDR3 length is 17 residues. With 0 bases clipped from V and 9 bases from J, the junction kept 13 bases outside the gene matches.

This rearrangement joins TRBV4-3 to TRBJ2-1, with D perhaps TRBD2 (5 bases). V gave up 4 bases and J gave up 7 bases, with 11 bases separating them. This CDR3 spans 13 amino acids. From germline, CDR1 is LGHNA and CDR2 YSLEER. CDR3 region: CASSPEQRNEQFF. DNA for the CDR3: TGCGCCAGCAGCCCAGAGCAGCGGAATGAGCAGTTCTTC.

This clone has only one observation. The chain carries TRBV29-1 and TRBJ1-2, with TRBD1 identical over 7 bases. The V gene's germline CDR1 is SQVTM and CDR2 ANQGSEA. J was trimmed by 8 bases and V by 6 bases; bases with no gene match: 12. This CDR3 comprises 13 residues. Written as DNA, the CDR3 is TGCAGCGTGAGGGGGACAGTCGTCACCGGCTACACCTTC. As protein: CSVRGTVVTGYTF.

The chain combines TRBV2 with TRBJ1-5; D may be TRBD1 (5 bases). Trimming removed 2 bases at V and 2 bases at J, with 10 bases between. The V gene's germline CDR1 is SNHLY and CDR2 FYNNEI. The CDR3 contains 15 residues. The CDR3 nucleotides are TGTGCCAGCAGTGAATTAGGAGGGGGCAATCAGCCCCAGCATTTT. Amino acid sequence: CASSELGGGNQPQHF.

In its sample, this clone was seen once. The chain's CDR3 is CASSRQGTEAFF. The CDR3 bases are TGTGCCAGCAGCCGACAGGGGACTGAAGCTTTCTTT. V usage is TRBV27 and J usage is TRBJ1-1; 8 nucleotides agree with TRBD1. Germline trimming cut 6 bases from V and 5 bases from J; bases unmatched to any gene: 2. The CDR3 extends over 12 amino acids. Germline V CDR1 and CDR2: MNHEY, SMNVEV (reference sequence).

In its sample, this clone ranks as medium-sized. The chain recombines TRBV7-2 with TRBJ1-1; 7 nucleotides agree with TRBD1. The J segment lost 1 base and the V segment lost 5 bases, leaving 10 bases of the junction unmatched. The CDR3 runs to 16 residues. Germline values: CDR1 SGHTA, CDR2 FQGNSA. CDR3: CASSTGVGGWNTEAFF. Written as DNA, the CDR3 is TGTGCCAGCAGCACAGGGGTTGGGGGTTGGAACACTGAAGCTTTCTTT.

The chain is built from TRBV6-2 or TRBV6-3 and TRBJ2-5; D gene uncertain. Per germline, CDR1 MNHEY and CDR2 SVGEGT. The V end lost 2 bases, the J end lost 2 bases, and 3 bases lay between the germline ends. The CDR3 spans 12 residues. The CDR3 region is CASSYGQETQYF. The CDR3 bases are TGTGCCAGCAGTTACGGACAAGAGACCCAGTACTTC.

This clone has only one observation. The chain couples TRBV5-4 to TRBJ1-6; D is unresolved. Trimming removed 0 bases at V and 7 bases at J, with 11 bases between. There are 15 residues in the CDR3. Germline V gene lookup returns CDR1 SGHNT and CDR2 YYREEE (reference sequence). CDR3 sequence reads: CASSLGVTVNSPLHF. In nucleotides, the CDR3 is TGTGCCAGCAGCTTGGGTGTGACGGTCAATTCACCCCTCCACTTT.

This chain connects TRBV7-3 to TRBJ1-3; D ambiguous. This CDR3 region has 12 residues. Trimming took off 5 bases at V and 3 bases at J, with 5 bases between the two ends. CDR1 SGHTA and CDR2 FQGTGA come from the germline V gene. This CDR3 reads CASSPSGNTIYF. CDR3 sequence (DNA): TGTGCCAGCAGCCCCAGTGGAAACACCATATATTTT.